A single sample is the source of the 21 T cell receptor beta chains below, sequenced in a study of spatial heterogeneity in lung cancer. Findings and caveats of the study: The number of expanded tumor alpha and beta chains correlated with mutation number.

TCRdb re-called the 5' RACE reads through MiXCR, storing one row per CDR3 protein. The data hold 3,000 or so distinct CDR3 sequences, with around 12% observed a single time. Their specific antigens are unknown. Indicated time point: sample taken at primary tumor resection. This specimen was lung tumor tissue, taken at surgery. The receptors here all came from a male donor with early-stage non-small cell lung cancer.

By share, this clonotype counts as medium-sized. The J gene is TRBJ2-7, the V gene TRBV20-1, with unresolved D. V dropped 3 bases and J dropped 2 bases, with 14 bases sitting between them. The CDR3 contains 14 residues. CDR1 is DFQATT and CDR2 is SNEGSKA in the germline V gene (reference sequence). CDR3 sequence reads: CSASEAYVPYEQYF. The CDR3 DNA follows: TGCAGTGCTAGCGAGGCCTACGTACCCTACGAGCAGTACTTC.

This clonotype is medium-sized (0.01 to 0.1%) within its sample. V gene TRBV12-3 or TRBV12-4 combines with J gene TRBJ2-7; no clear D. Trimming took 3 bases from V and 3 from J, leaving 9 bases between them. This CDR3 is built from 13 residues. DNA of the CDR3: TGTGCCAGCAGTTTGGTCGCTAGCTACGAGCAGTACTTC. Its protein is CASSLVASYEQYF.

This clonotype is medium-sized in the sample. The chain is built from TRBV5-4 and TRBJ1-1; D not resolved. This CDR3 comprises 15 residues. Per the germline V gene, CDR1 is SGHNT and CDR2 is YYREEE (reference sequence). V lost 2 bases, J lost 7 bases, and 18 bases lay in between. CDR3 nucleotide sequence: TGTGCCAGCAGCTTCCGGGAGCAGAGAACCTATGAAGCTTTCTTT. It codes for CASSFREQRTYEAFF.

In regard to this clonotype: Given a much more abundant clone one base away, this may be a read error. The chain links TRBV7-8 to TRBJ2-1, with D perhaps being TRBD1 or TRBD2 (7 bases each). This CDR3 comprises 15 residues. The germline V gene encodes CDR1 SGHVS and CDR2 FQNEAQ. The DNA of the CDR3 is TGTGTCAGCAGTCAGGGGGGTGCGGGAGAGACTGAGCAGTTCTTC. It yields the protein CVSSQGGAGETEQFF.

In this sample, this clonotype is medium-sized. The CDR3, as DNA: TGCGCCAGCAGCTTTGAACAGGGTAGGACTGAAGCTTTCTTT. This gives the protein CASSFEQGRTEAFF. The chain combines TRBV5-1 with TRBJ1-1; TRBD1 is a possible D gene (6 bases). The CDR3 has 14 amino acids. In germline, CDR1 is SGHRS, CDR2 YFSETQ. V lost 2 bases and J 5 bases, leaving 13 bases between the germline ends.

This clonotype is medium-sized (0.01 to 0.1%) by share. The V and J genes are TRBV9 and TRBJ2-5; 8 bases fit TRBD2. Germline lookup yields CDR1 SGDLS and CDR2 YYNGEE. The CDR3 extends over 16 amino acids. V dropped 1 base and J dropped 4; count of bases not matched to a gene: 9. CDR3 DNA: TGTGCCAGCAGCGTATCTTCGGGGGGGCGTGGAGAGACCCAGTACTTC. Its protein is CASSVSSGGRGETQYF. Filled out from reference TRBV9 and TRBJ2-5, the complete variable domain reads DSGVTQTPKHLITATGQRVTLRCSPRSGDLSVYWYQQSLDQGLQFLIQYYNGEERAKGNILERFSAQQFPDLHSELNLSSLELGDSALYFCASSVSSGGRGETQYFGPGTRLLVL.

In its sample, this clonotype ranks as medium-sized. This sequence joins TRBV12-3 or TRBV12-4 and TRBJ1-2, with D perhaps matching TRBD1 (6 bases). The CDR3 is 13 amino acids. V was pared by 3 bases and J by 4 bases, with 9 bases between. CDR3 bases: TGTGCCAGCAGTTTGGGACACCGCTATGGCTACACCTTC. It codes for CASSLGHRYGYTF.

This clonotype is deemed medium-sized. This chain connects TRBV7-2 to TRBJ2-3; 7 positions agree with TRBD1. This CDR3 is 14 amino acids long. J lost 4 bases, V lost 1 base, and 2 bases had no gene match. Germline loops: CDR1 SGHTA, CDR2 FQGNSA. The DNA of the CDR3 is TGTGCCAGCAGCTTAGGGGACAGACCAGATACGCAGTATTTT. Its translation: CASSLGDRPDTQYF.

This clonotype is medium-sized within its sample. The V and J genes are TRBV6-1 and TRBJ2-3; TRBD2 aligns across 8 bases. CDR3 size: 17 residues. CDR1 is MNHNS, CDR2 SASEGT, per germline. The J segment lost 2 bases and the V segment lost 3 bases, leaving 10 bases of the junction unmatched. The CDR3 sequence: CASSEAPARGATDTQYF. CDR3 coding DNA: TGTGCCAGCAGTGAGGCCCCGGCGCGGGGGGCCACAGATACGCAGTATTTT.

This chain links TRBV20-1 with TRBJ2-5; 7 bases agree with TRBD1. Germline-derived CDR1 and CDR2 are DFQATT and SNEGSKA (reference sequence). CDR3 length: 11 amino acids. The trim removed 5 bases at V and 5 bases at J, leaving 2 bases unmatched. CDR3 DNA sequence: TGCAGTGCTCCACAGGGGGAGACCCAGTACTTC. Protein sequence: CSAPQGETQYF.

In this sample, this clonotype is large (0.1 to 1%). This chain links TRBV24-1 with TRBJ2-3; 8 bases align to TRBD1. This CDR3 contains 15 residues. V lost 4 bases and J lost 3; bases outside the gene matches: 5. Germline CDR1 and CDR2: KGHDR and SFDVKD. The CDR3: CATSERWTGTDTQYF. CDR3 in DNA: TGTGCCACCAGTGAACGATGGACAGGGACAGATACGCAGTATTTT.

The rearrangement uses TRBV6-4 and TRBJ2-1; TRBD2 agrees at 9 bases. The germline gives CDR1 MRHNA, CDR2 SNTAGT. V shed 0 bases and J 7 bases; nucleotides not matched to a gene: 1. This CDR3 is 14 amino acids long. CDR3 sequence (DNA): TGTGCCAGCAGTGACTCTAGCGGGGGTAATGAGCAGTTCTTC. It yields the protein CASSDSSGGNEQFF.

This clonotype is medium-sized by share. For the CDR3, the DNA is TGTGCCAGCTCACACGACAGGGTTAACACTGAAGCTTTCTTT. It specifies CASSHDRVNTEAFF. V and J are TRBV18 and TRBJ1-1, with 7 bases lining up with TRBD1. CDR1 is KGHSH, CDR2 LQKENI, per germline. The V segment lost 4 bases and the J segment 2 bases; nucleotides outside the gene matches: 4. The CDR3 loop spans 14 amino acids.

In its sample, this clonotype is medium-sized (0.01 to 0.1%). The chain carries TRBV27 and TRBJ2-2; possibly TRBD2 for D (5 bases). The CDR3 spans 14 residues. Between the trimmed V and J ends, which lost 5 bases and 4 bases, there was a span of 11 bases. Germline-derived CDR1 and CDR2 are MNHEY and SMNVEV (reference sequence). CDR3 sequence: CASSPSRGTGELFF. CDR3 DNA: TGTGCCAGCAGTCCTTCCCGGGGCACCGGGGAGCTGTTTTTT.

In its sample, this clonotype ranks as medium-sized. The chain links TRBV24-1 to TRBJ1-6; TRBD1 matches 7 bases. J was trimmed by 7 bases and V by 4 bases; bases with no gene match: 15. CDR1 is KGHDR, CDR2 SFDVKD, per germline. This CDR3 comprises 18 residues. The CDR3 here is CATSDTGRGARQNSPLHF. The CDR3, as DNA: TGTGCCACCAGTGACACCGGCAGGGGGGCCCGCCAGAATTCACCCCTCCACTTT.

This clonotype is medium-sized. This chain links TRBV29-1 with TRBJ2-7, with 9 positions matching TRBD1. Trimming cost V 3 bases and J 2 bases; bases outside gene matches: 2. This CDR3 region has 13 residues. Looked up from germline, CDR1 is SQVTM and CDR2 is ANQGSEA. DNA of the CDR3: TGCAGCGTTGAGGGGACAGGGACCTACGAGCAGTACTTC. It is translated as CSVEGTGTYEQYF.

In this sample, this clonotype is medium-sized. The chain uses TRBV7-2 and TRBJ2-3; D is unclear. The CDR3 covers 14 residues. Germline assignment: CDR1 SGHTA and CDR2 FQGNSA. Trimming shortened V by 5 bases and J by 1 base, and 10 bases separated the two germline ends. The CDR3 bases are TGTGCCAGCAGCCGGGTGGCGGGCACAGATACGCAGTATTTT. This codes for CASSRVAGTDTQYF.

This clonotype showed up just once. This chain links TRBV7-9 with TRBJ2-2, with D unclear. Germline CDR1 SEHNR, CDR2 FQNEAQ (reference sequence). CDR3 size: 13 residues. V lost 4 bases and J 2 bases, leaving 5 bases between the germline ends. CDR3 loop: CASSSPNTGELFF. As DNA, the CDR3 is TGTGCCAGCAGCTCACCTAACACCGGGGAGCTGTTTTTT.

This clonotype is labeled as medium-sized. The chain recombines TRBV28 with TRBJ1-5; D not certain. Trimming shortened V by 8 bases and J by 0 bases, and 14 bases separated the two germline ends. The CDR3 consists of 15 residues. Germline V gene data show CDR1 as MDHEN and CDR2 as SYDVKM. The CDR3 DNA reads as TGTGCCAGCGGTGGAGGGTTCTATAGCAATCAGCCCCAGCATTTT. Residues: CASGGGFYSNQPQHF.

By sample share, this clonotype is medium-sized (0.01 to 0.1%). The CDR3 loop reads CASIEGRNYKNIQYF. CDR3 DNA sequence: TGTGCCAGCATCGAAGGGCGAAATTACAAAAACATTCAGTACTTC. This chain connects TRBV11-2 to TRBJ2-4; D is unclear. The CDR3 totals 15 residues. Germline V gene sequence: CDR1 SGHAT, CDR2 FQNNGV. Trimming stripped 7 bases from V and 3 bases from J, with 16 bases between.

The CDR3 spells CASSTISGQTSYNEQFF. CDR3 sequence (DNA): TGTGCCAGTAGTACTATTTCGGGGCAGACGTCCTACAATGAGCAGTTCTTC. The chain combines TRBV19 with TRBJ2-1; D possibly matches TRBD1 or TRBD2 (5 bases each). CDR1 is LNHDA and CDR2 is SQIVND in the germline V gene (reference sequence). The V gene lost 4 bases and the J gene lost 1 base, with 17 bases spanning the gap. CDR3 length equals 17 residues.